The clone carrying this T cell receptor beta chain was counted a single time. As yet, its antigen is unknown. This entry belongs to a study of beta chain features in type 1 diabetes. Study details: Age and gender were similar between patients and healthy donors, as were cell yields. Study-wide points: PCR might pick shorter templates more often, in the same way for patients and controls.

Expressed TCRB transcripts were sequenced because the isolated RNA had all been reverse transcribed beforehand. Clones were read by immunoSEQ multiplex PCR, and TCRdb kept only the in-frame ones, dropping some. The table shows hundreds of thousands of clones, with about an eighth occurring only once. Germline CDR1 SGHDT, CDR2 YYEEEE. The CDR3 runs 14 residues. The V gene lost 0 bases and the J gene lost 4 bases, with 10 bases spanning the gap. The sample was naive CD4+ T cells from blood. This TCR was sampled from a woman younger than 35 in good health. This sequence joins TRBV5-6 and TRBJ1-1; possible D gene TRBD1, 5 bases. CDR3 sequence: CASSLGQGATEAFF. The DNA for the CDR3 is TGTGCCAGCAGCTTGGGGCAGGGAGCCACTGAAGCTTTCTTT.